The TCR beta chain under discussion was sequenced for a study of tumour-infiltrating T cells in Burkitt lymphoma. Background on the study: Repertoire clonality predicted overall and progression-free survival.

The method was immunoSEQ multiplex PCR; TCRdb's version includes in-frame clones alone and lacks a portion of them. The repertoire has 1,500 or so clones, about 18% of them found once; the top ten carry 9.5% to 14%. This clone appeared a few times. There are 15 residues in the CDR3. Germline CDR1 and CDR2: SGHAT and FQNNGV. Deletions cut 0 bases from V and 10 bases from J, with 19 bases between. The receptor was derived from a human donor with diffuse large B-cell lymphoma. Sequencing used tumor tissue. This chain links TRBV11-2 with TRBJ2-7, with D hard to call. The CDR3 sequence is CASSLDQSGIGVQYF. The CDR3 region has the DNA TGTGCCAGCAGCTTAGATCAGTCTGGTATAGGAGTTCAGTACTTC. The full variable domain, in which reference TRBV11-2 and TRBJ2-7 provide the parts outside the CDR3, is EAGVAQSPRYKIIEKRQSVAFWCNPISGHATLYWYQQILGQGPKLLIQFQNNGVVDDSQLPKDRFSAERLKGVDSTLKIQPAKLEDSAVYLCASSLDQSGIGVQYFGPGTRLTVT.